Listed below are T cell receptor beta chains from one sample, sequenced in a study of blood T cells in healthy people across ages. TCRdb passed the 5' RACE reads through MiXCR, listing each CDR3 protein once. The table lists roughly 1.5 million distinct CDR3 sequences, approximately 39% of them singletons, with 4% in the top ten. The sample consisted of blood. Receptors were obtained from a woman aged 18-35 years in good health. The CDR3 runs from the conserved cysteine through the conserved F or W. The order of the fields is clone size, D gene, J gene, V gene, CDR3 protein, CDR3 DNA. A D gene is named only where the DNA matches it firmly. Size values are once, few and many counts, or a class for expanded clones, and some rows have none.

clone size: -
D gene: -
J gene: TRBJ1-2
V gene: TRBV2
CDR3 protein: CASSWTAPPNYGYTF
CDR3 DNA: TGTGCCAGCAGTTGGACAGCCCCCCCTAACTATGGCTACACCTTC

clone size: few
D gene: -
J gene: TRBJ1-5
V gene: TRBV20-1
CDR3 protein: CSARTRDRWQPQHF
CDR3 DNA: TGCAGTGCTAGAACCCGGGACCGATGGCAGCCCCAGCATTTT

clone size: -
D gene: -
J gene: TRBJ1-4
V gene: TRBV11-2
CDR3 protein: CASSSFGTRANEKLFF
CDR3 DNA: TGTGCCAGCAGCTCGTTTGGGACGAGGGCTAATGAAAAACTGTTTTTT

clone size: few
D gene: -
J gene: TRBJ1-1
V gene: TRBV4-1
CDR3 protein: CASSQGDMNTEAFF
CDR3 DNA: TGCGCCAGCAGCCAGGGGGACATGAACACTGAAGCTTTCTTT

clone size: -
D gene: TRBD2
J gene: TRBJ2-7
V gene: TRBV20-1
CDR3 protein: CSARISGLNEQYF
CDR3 DNA: TGCAGTGCTAGAATTAGCGGGTTGAACGAGCAGTACTTC

clone size: -
D gene: -
J gene: TRBJ1-1
V gene: TRBV9
CDR3 protein: CASSTTDSYTEAFF
CDR3 DNA: TGTGCCAGCAGCACCACGGACAGCTACACTGAAGCTTTCTTT

clone size: few
D gene: -
J gene: TRBJ1-2
V gene: TRBV9
CDR3 protein: CASSAYRGSNYGYTF
CDR3 DNA: TGTGCCAGCAGCGCCTATCGGGGTTCTAACTATGGCTACACCTTC

clone size: -
D gene: -
J gene: TRBJ2-1
V gene: TRBV19
CDR3 protein: CASSIADNSYNEQFF
CDR3 DNA: TGTGCCAGTAGTATAGCGGACAACTCCTACAATGAGCAGTTCTTC

clone size: -
D gene: TRBD1
J gene: TRBJ1-2
V gene: TRBV29-1
CDR3 protein: CSVGGQAVYGYTF
CDR3 DNA: TGCAGCGTTGGAGGACAGGCGGTTTATGGCTACACCTTC

clone size: -
D gene: TRBD1
J gene: TRBJ2-2
V gene: TRBV5-5
CDR3 protein: CASSLGTGVTGELFF
CDR3 DNA: TGTGCCAGCAGCTTAGGGACAGGGGTAACCGGGGAGCTGTTTTTT

clone size: few
D gene: -
J gene: TRBJ2-1
V gene: TRBV29-1
CDR3 protein: CSASVTGDEQFF
CDR3 DNA: TGCAGCGCATCCGTTACCGGGGATGAGCAGTTCTTC

clone size: -
D gene: -
J gene: TRBJ2-5
V gene: TRBV2
CDR3 protein: CASVKLVTLQETQYF
CDR3 DNA: TGTGCCAGCGTGAAACTCGTGACACTACAAGAGACCCAGTACTTC

clone size: few
D gene: -
J gene: TRBJ2-7
V gene: TRBV7-2
CDR3 protein: CASSLHSPLHYEQYF
CDR3 DNA: TGTGCCAGCAGCCTCCACAGCCCCCTTCACTACGAGCAGTACTTC

clone size: once
D gene: -
J gene: TRBJ1-2
V gene: TRBV30
CDR3 protein: CAGSDSSYGYTF
CDR3 DNA: TGTGCCGGGAGTGACTCCAGCTATGGCTACACCTTC

clone size: few
D gene: -
J gene: TRBJ1-1
V gene: TRBV6-1
CDR3 protein: CASSSEGWPKMNTEAFF
CDR3 DNA: TGTGCCAGCAGCTCAGAAGGATGGCCGAAGATGAACACTGAAGCTTTCTTT

clone size: -
D gene: TRBD1
J gene: TRBJ2-7
V gene: TRBV5-6
CDR3 protein: CASRYGWTGGNEQYF
CDR3 DNA: TGTGCCAGCAGATATGGCTGGACAGGGGGCAATGAGCAGTACTTC

clone size: -
D gene: -
J gene: TRBJ2-5
V gene: TRBV11-1
CDR3 protein: CASSHQGNQETQYF
CDR3 DNA: TGTGCCAGCAGTCACCAGGGGAACCAAGAGACCCAGTACTTC

clone size: few
D gene: -
J gene: TRBJ2-6
V gene: TRBV10-3
CDR3 protein: CAISPPSRGANVLTF
CDR3 DNA: TGTGCCATCAGCCCCCCGAGTCGGGGGGCCAACGTCCTGACTTTC